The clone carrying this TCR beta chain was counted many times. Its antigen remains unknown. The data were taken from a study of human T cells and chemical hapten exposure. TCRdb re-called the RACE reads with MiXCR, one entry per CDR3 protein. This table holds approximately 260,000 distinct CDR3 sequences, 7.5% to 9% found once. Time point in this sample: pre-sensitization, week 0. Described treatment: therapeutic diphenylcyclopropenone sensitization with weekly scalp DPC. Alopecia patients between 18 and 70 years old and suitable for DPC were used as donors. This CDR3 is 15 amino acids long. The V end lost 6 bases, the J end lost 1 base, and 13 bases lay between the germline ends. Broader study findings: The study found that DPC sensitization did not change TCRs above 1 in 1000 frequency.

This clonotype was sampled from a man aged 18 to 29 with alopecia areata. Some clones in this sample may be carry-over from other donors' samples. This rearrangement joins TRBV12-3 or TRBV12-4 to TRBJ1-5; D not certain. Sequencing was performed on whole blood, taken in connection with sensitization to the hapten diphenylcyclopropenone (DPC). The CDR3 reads CASRSAAGSNQPQHF. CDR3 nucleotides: TGTGCCAGCAGGTCCGCCGCGGGCAGCAATCAGCCCCAGCATTTT.